This TCR beta chain was recorded in a study of T cell responses to AZD1222 COVID-19 vaccine. Of note for this clone: Its antigen remains unidentified.

The V end lost 7 bases, the J end lost 14 bases, and 13 bases lay between the germline ends. Germline values: CDR1 GTSNPN, CDR2 SVGIG (reference sequence). The CDR3 is 9 amino acids. Assay used: immunoSEQ multiplex PCR; TCRdb lists only in-frame clones, some missing. The table shows 130,000 or so clones, with approximately 93% occurring only once. Study-level findings and limits: There were vaccine-associated CD4 TCRs across spike, dominant at 160-218 and 743-854. Repertoires in all cases were sampled only once the peak T cell response had passed.

The source is an adult in good health. The sequencing here drew on peripheral blood, taken on day 0 of AZD1222 vaccination. The chain combines TRBV30 with TRBJ2-3; D gene ambiguous. CDR3 loop: CASVRPPYF. CDR3 coding DNA: TGTGCCTCGGTACGGCCCCCGTATTTT. Combining the CDR3 with reference TRBV30 and TRBJ2-3 gives the whole variable domain SQTIHQWPATLVQPVGSPLSLECTVEGTSNPNLYWYRQAAGRGLQLLFYSVGIGQISSEVPQNLSASRPQDRQFILSSKKLLLSDSGFYLCASVRPPYFGPGTRLTVL.